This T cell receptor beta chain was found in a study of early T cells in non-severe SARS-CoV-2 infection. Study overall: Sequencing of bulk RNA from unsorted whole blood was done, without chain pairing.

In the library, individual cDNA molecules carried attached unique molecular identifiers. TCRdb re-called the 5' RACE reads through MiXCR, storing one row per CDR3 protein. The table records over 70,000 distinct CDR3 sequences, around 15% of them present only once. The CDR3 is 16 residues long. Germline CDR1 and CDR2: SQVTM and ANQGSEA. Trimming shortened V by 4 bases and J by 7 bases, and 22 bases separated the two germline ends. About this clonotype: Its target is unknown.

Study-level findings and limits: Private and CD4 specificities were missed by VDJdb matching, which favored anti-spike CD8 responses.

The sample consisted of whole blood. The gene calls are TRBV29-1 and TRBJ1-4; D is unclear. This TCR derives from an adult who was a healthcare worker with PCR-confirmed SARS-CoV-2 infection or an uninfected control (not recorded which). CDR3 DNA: TGCAGCGTTGCGGAAAGGGCGGACCGGAACGGTGAAAAACTGTTTTTT. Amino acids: CSVAERADRNGEKLFF.